This T cell receptor beta chain is from a study of blood T cells in healthy people across ages. Study in general: Template-switching capture recovered about one barcoded beta molecule per two T cells.

Through a sample-barcoded 5' primer and a J-beta primer mix, a second PCR was run for roughly 6 to 11 cycles. Each cDNA molecule was tagged by a template-switch adaptor that had 12 random nucleotides. TCRdb re-derived calls from the 5' RACE reads in MiXCR, one entry per CDR3 protein. The repertoire consists of about 640,000 distinct CDR3 sequences, with approximately 30% occurring once and the leading ten covering 15% to 18%. Study-wide results and limits: Per million T cells, TCR beta diversity dropped about linearly as age rose.

A minimum of 5 micrograms of total RNA was extracted per sample. This CDR3 comprises 13 residues. J lost 7 bases, V lost 7 bases, and 5 bases had no gene match. Germline CDR1 and CDR2: SQVTM and ANQGSEA. This clonotype was seen repeatedly, ten times or more. Its antigen is still unknown. Sequenced sample: blood. The genes are TRBV29-1 and TRBJ1-6, with 9 bases identical to TRBD1. This TCR was recovered from a woman of 80 years or more in good health. The CDR3 DNA reads TGCAGCGCCGGGACAGGGAGGAATTCACCCCTCCACTTT. Protein sequence: CSAGTGRNSPLHF.